The table lists the clone carrying this T cell receptor (beta chain) with many counts. The data were obtained in a study of neurological immune-mediated disorders. 5'RACE employing 10-nucleotide random UMIs yielded the cDNA. TCRdb re-called the 5' RACE reads with MiXCR, one entry per CDR3 protein. Of around 64,000 distinct CDR3 sequences in the sample, approximately 11% were seen once. The germline V and J ends were trimmed by 5 bases and 2 bases, with 16 bases remaining between them. This CDR3 has 15 amino acids. Germline CDR1 reads MNHNY; CDR2 reads SVGAGI (reference sequence). This chain uses TRBV6-6 with TRBJ2-7, with D maybe TRBD1 (6 bases). The clonotype originates from a woman aged 55-69 years with HTLV-1-associated myelopathy (HAM/TSP). The sample taken for sequencing was PBMCs. The CDR3 is CASSAPTGTTYEQYF. The CDR3, as DNA: TGTGCCAGCAGTGCCCCGACAGGAACAACCTACGAGCAGTACTTC.